Listed here are 15 T cell receptor beta chains from one sample, sequenced in a study of spatial heterogeneity in lung cancer. TCRdb re-called the 5' RACE reads through MiXCR, storing one row per CDR3 protein. Among about 7,000 distinct CDR3 sequences listed, more than 6% were seen once. The sample's time point: sample taken at primary tumor resection. The sequenced material consisted of unsorted whole RNA from tumor, nontumor lung or frozen PBMC. The sample was PBMCs, taken at surgery. These receptors all come from a male donor with early-stage non-small cell lung cancer.

There are a few counts of this clonotype. This beta chain slipped into a library made for alpha chains as a stray read, so its size is not meaningful. This chain uses TRBV28 with TRBJ1-6; the D is unclear. The V end lost 5 bases, the J end lost 6 bases, and 14 bases lay between the germline ends. This CDR3 contains 15 residues. Germline assignment: CDR1 MDHEN and CDR2 SYDVKM. CDR3 protein: CASSAVTRGNSPLHF. DNA of the CDR3: TGTGCCAGCAGTGCGGTGACTCGTGGTAATTCACCCCTCCACTTT.

This clonotype was detected ten times or more. The library was designed around alpha chains, so this beta chain is a stray read whose abundance carries little weight. This chain links TRBV5-8 with TRBJ1-1; D call uncertain. The V and J ends lost 5 bases and 1 base respectively, with 12 bases between them. This CDR3 contains 14 residues. Germline CDR1 SGHTS, CDR2 YDEGEE. The CDR3 loop reads CASSSRSANTEAFF. The CDR3, as DNA: TGTGCCAGCAGTTCCAGGTCGGCGAACACTGAAGCTTTCTTT.

This clonotype is medium-sized (0.01 to 0.1%) in the sample. Because the library targeted alpha chains, this beta chain is an off-target read whose size means little. This sequence joins TRBV11-2 and TRBJ2-5, with 8 positions matching TRBD1. From germline, CDR1 is SGHAT and CDR2 FQNNGV. The CDR3 totals 17 residues. Trimming cost V 4 bases and J 4 bases; bases outside gene matches: 14. The DNA of the CDR3 is TGTGCCAGCAGCTCAGGACAGGGAGGAAGGGTCGGAGAGACCCAGTACTTC. Translating it yields CASSSGQGGRVGETQYF.

Ten or more counts support this clonotype. Since it is a stray read in a library aimed at alpha chains, this beta chain has a size that is not meaningful. The rearrangement links TRBV20-1 to TRBJ2-7; 7 nucleotides agree with TRBD1. The germline CDR1 and CDR2 sequences are DFQATT and SNEGSKA (reference sequence). The CDR3 sequence is 13 residues long. V trimming: 5 bases; J trimming: 8 bases; junction bases outside the gene matches: 12. CDR3 DNA sequence: TGCAGTGCTCCCCGAGGGGGCGCGATCCAGCAGTACTTC. It encodes CSAPRGGAIQQYF.

Of note for this clonotype: A library prepared for alpha chains yielded this beta chain as an off-target read; its size is of little meaning. The V and J genes are TRBV30 and TRBJ1-1; no definite D call. Germline loops: CDR1 GTSNPN, CDR2 SVGIG (reference sequence). This CDR3 comprises 13 residues. V was pared by 0 bases and J by 0 bases, with 5 bases between. As DNA, the CDR3 is TGTGCCTGGAGTGTAACAGTGAACACTGAAGCTTTCTTT. Encoded protein: CAWSVTVNTEAFF.

This clonotype was recorded at least ten times. This beta chain represents an off-target read in a library built for alpha chains; its size is of limited meaning. The chain combines TRBV5-1 with TRBJ2-2; 14 bases match TRBD2. Germline V CDR1 and CDR2: SGHRS, YFSETQ. CDR3 length: 15 amino acids. Unmatched junction bases numbered 2, after V lost 4 bases and J lost 6 bases. The CDR3 DNA is TGCGCCAGCAGCCCGACTAGCGGGGGGGCCGGGGAGCTGTTTTTT. Translated, it gives CASSPTSGGAGELFF.

In its sample, this clonotype is large. Because the library targeted alpha chains, this beta chain is an off-target read whose size means little. The chain employs TRBV3-1 and TRBJ2-3; 8 nucleotides line up with TRBD1. This CDR3 has 15 amino acids. The V gene's germline CDR1 is LGHDT and CDR2 YNNKEL (reference sequence). J gave up 2 bases and V 4 bases, and 5 bases lay outside the gene matches. The CDR3, as DNA: TGTGCCAGCAGCCCCGGGACAGGCTACACAGATACGCAGTATTTT. It translates to CASSPGTGYTDTQYF.

This clonotype was recorded at least ten times. One end of the junction does not line up with germline, which may come from a read error. The size of this beta chain means little, since it is a stray read in a library made for alpha chains. The chain links TRBV10-3 to TRBJ2-3; 10 nucleotides line up with TRBD2. This CDR3 comprises 20 residues. Germline loops: CDR1 ENHRY, CDR2 SYGVKD. The CDR3 DNA follows: TGTGCCATCAGTAAGTCGCAAGGTAGCGGGGGGCTACTCTCCCCAGATACGCAGTATTTT. This sequence encodes CAISKSQGSGGLLSPDTQYF.

This clonotype has at least ten counts. Because this beta chain is a stray read in a library intended to capture alpha chains, its abundance should not be given much weight. This chain links TRBV29-1 with TRBJ2-1; 8 positions agree with TRBD2. The J segment lost 5 bases and the V segment lost 4 bases, leaving 7 bases of the junction unmatched. There are 14 residues in the CDR3. CDR1 is SQVTM, CDR2 ANQGSEA, per germline. The CDR3 DNA follows: TGCAGCGTTGGCCGCGGGGGGCAGGACAATGAGCAGTTCTTC. As protein: CSVGRGGQDNEQFF.

A few counts support this clonotype. Being off target in a library aimed at alpha chains, this beta chain has a size of little meaning. V gene TRBV28 combines with J gene TRBJ1-6; D gene unclear. The germline CDR1 and CDR2 sequences are MDHEN and SYDVKM. Trimming pared 5 bases from V and 5 bases from J, leaving 7 bases between. The CDR3 has 13 residues. CDR3 sequence reads: CASSLDDNSPLHF. The CDR3 region has the DNA TGTGCCAGCAGTCTAGACGATAATTCACCCCTCCACTTT.

This clonotype showed up many times. Within a library made for alpha chains, this beta chain is off target, and its count is uninformative. The chain has TRBV28 and TRBJ1-2; D is ambiguous. V lost 8 bases and J lost 0, with 7 bases in between. Germline V lookup: CDR1 MDHEN, CDR2 SYDVKM. The CDR3 runs to 12 residues. In nucleotides, the CDR3 is TGTGCCAGCCAGCTTTCTAACTATGGCTACACCTTC. This encodes CASQLSNYGYTF.

This clonotype was observed many times. The library was designed around alpha chains, so this beta chain is a stray read whose abundance carries little weight. V usage is TRBV29-1 and J usage is TRBJ2-7; 10 nucleotides align to TRBD2. V lost 2 bases to trimming and J lost 2 bases; unmatched junction nucleotides: 3. The CDR3 covers 14 residues. The germline V gene has CDR1 SQVTM and CDR2 ANQGSEA. The chain's CDR3 is CSVETSGMTYEQYF. The CDR3 nucleotides are TGCAGCGTTGAAACTAGCGGGATGACCTACGAGCAGTACTTC.

This clonotype came up many times. This beta chain appears as a stray read in a library generated for alpha chains; its size is not informative. The rearrangement links TRBV6-6 to TRBJ1-2, with TRBD1 matching over 9 bases. V lost 11 bases and J lost 4; bases outside the gene matches: 5. CDR1 and CDR2 from the germline V gene are MNHNY and SVGAGI (reference sequence). The CDR3 contains 12 residues. CDR3 sequence: CAAGQGSYGYTF. For the CDR3, the DNA is TGTGCCGCGGGACAGGGAAGCTATGGCTACACCTTC.

This clonotype has more than one count but fewer than ten. Since the library was made to target alpha chains, this beta chain is a stray read and its abundance is not meaningful. J is TRBJ2-1 and V is TRBV5-1; a possible D gene is TRBD2 (6 bases). V was cut by 1 base and J by 0 bases, with 14 bases left in between. The CDR3 spans 17 residues. CDR1 is SGHRS, CDR2 YFSETQ, per germline. The CDR3 coding sequence is TGCGCCAGCAGCTTGTCAGGCCGGAGGGGCTCCTACAATGAGCAGTTCTTC. This encodes CASSLSGRRGSYNEQFF.

Points on this clonotype: This beta chain is an off-target read within a library intended for alpha chains, so its frequency means little. This chain links TRBV28 with TRBJ2-7, with 9 bases identical to TRBD1. The CDR3 sequence is 16 residues long. CDR1 and CDR2 from the germline V gene are MDHEN and SYDVKM. Trimming took 3 bases from V and 5 from J; bases not matched to a gene: 11. Written as DNA, the CDR3 is TGTGCCAGCAGTTTCAAACGGGTCGGACAGGGGAACGAGCAGTACTTC. Its translation is CASSFKRVGQGNEQYF.